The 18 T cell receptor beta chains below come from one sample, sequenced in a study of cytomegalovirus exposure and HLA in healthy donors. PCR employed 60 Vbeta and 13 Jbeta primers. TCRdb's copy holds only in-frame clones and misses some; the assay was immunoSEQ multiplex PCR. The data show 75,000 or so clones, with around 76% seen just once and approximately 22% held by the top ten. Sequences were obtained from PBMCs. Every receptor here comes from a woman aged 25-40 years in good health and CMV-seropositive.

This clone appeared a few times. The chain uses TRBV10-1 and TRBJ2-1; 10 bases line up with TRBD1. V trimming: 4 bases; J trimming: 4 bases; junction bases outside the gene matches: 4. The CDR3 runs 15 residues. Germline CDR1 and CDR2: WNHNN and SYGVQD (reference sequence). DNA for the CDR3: TGCGCCAGCAGTGGAGGGACAGGGGCATACAATGAGCAGTTCTTC. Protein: CASSGGTGAYNEQFF.

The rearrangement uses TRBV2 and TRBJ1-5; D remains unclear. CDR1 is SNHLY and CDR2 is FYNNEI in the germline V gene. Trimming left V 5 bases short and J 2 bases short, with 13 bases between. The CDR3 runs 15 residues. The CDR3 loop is CASSSRTGGNQPQHF. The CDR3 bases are TGTGCCAGCAGTTCCCGAACGGGTGGCAATCAGCCCCAGCATTTT. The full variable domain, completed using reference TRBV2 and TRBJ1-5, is EPEVTQTPSHQVTQMGQEVILRCVPISNHLYFYWYRQILGQKVEFLVSFYNNEISEKSEIFDDQFSVERPDGSNFTLKIRSTKLEDSAMYFCASSSRTGGNQPQHFGDGTRLSIL.

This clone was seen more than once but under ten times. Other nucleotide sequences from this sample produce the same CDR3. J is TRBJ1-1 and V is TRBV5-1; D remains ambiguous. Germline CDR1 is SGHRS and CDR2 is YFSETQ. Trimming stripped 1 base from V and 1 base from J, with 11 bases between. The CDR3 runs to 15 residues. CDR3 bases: TGCGCCAGCAGCTTGTACGGATCGGGGAACACTGAAGCTTTCTTT. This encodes CASSLYGSGNTEAFF.

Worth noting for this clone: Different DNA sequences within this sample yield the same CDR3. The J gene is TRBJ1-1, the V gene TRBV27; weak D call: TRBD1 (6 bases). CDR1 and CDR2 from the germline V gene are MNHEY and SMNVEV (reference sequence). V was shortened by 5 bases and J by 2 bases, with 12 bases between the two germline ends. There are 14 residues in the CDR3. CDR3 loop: CASSVQGPNTEAFF. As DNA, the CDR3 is TGTGCCAGCAGTGTACAGGGTCCCAACACTGAAGCTTTCTTT.

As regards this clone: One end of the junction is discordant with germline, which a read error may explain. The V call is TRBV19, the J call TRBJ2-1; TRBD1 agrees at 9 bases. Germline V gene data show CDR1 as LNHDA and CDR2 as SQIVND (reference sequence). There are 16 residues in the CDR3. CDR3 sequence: CASSLGTGTPYNEQFF. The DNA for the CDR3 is TGTGCTAGTAGTCTCGGGACAGGGACGCCCTACAATGAGCAGTTCTTC. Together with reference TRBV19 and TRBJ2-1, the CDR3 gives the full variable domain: DGGITQSPKYLFRKEGQNVTLSCEQNLNHDAMYWYRQDPGQGLRLIYYSQIVNDFQKGDIAEGYSVSREKKESFPLTVTSAQKNPTAFYLCASSLGTGTPYNEQFFGPGTRLTVL.

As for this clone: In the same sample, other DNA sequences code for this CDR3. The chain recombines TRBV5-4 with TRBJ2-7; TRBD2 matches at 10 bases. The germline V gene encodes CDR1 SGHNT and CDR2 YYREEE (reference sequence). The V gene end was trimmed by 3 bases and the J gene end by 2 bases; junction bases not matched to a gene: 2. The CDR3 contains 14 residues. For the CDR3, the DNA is TGTGCCAGCAGCTCGGGACTAGCGACCTACGAGCAGTACTTC. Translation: CASSSGLATYEQYF.

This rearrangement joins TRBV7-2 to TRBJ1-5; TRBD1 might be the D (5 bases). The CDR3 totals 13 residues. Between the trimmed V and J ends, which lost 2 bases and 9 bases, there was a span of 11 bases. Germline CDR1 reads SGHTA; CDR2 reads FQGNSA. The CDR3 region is CASSLKRGRPQHF. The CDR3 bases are TGTGCCAGCAGCTTAAAAAGGGGCCGGCCCCAGCATTTT.

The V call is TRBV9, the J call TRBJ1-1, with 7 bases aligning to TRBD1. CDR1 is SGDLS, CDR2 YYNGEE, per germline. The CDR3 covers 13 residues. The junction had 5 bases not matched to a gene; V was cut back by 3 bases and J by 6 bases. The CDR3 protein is CASSAQGIPEAFF. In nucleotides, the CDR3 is TGTGCCAGCAGCGCACAGGGGATCCCTGAAGCTTTCTTT.

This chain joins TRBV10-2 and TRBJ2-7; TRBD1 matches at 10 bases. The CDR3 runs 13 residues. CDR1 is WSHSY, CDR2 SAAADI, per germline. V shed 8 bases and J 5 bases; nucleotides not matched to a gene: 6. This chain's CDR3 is CASQTGGVNEQYF. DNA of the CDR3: TGCGCCAGCCAGACAGGGGGCGTTAACGAGCAGTACTTC.

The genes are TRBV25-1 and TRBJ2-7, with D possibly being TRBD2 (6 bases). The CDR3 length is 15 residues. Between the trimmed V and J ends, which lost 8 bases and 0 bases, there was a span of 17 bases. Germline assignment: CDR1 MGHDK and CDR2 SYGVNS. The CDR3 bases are TGTGCCAGCCGTAGAGCCGGGACTGGCTCCTACGAGCAGTACTTC. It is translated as CASRRAGTGSYEQYF.

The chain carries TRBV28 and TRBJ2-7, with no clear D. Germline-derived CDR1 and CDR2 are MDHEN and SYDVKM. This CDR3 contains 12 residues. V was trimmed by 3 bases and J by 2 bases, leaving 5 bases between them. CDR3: CASSFFPYEQYF. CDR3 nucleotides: TGTGCCAGCAGTTTCTTCCCCTACGAGCAGTACTTC.

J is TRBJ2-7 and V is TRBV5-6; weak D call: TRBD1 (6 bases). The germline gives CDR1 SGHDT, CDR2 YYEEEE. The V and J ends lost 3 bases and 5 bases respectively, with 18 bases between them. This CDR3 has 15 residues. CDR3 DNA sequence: TGTGCCAGCAGCTGGATGGACAGAGGGCGTCACGAGCAGTACTTC. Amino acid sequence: CASSWMDRGRHEQYF.

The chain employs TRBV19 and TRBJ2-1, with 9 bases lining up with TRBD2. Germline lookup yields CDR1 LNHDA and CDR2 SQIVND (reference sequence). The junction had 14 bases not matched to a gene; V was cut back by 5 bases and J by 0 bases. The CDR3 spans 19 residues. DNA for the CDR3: TGTGCCAGTAGTCCTAGGGCTAGCGGGACGTTCAGCTCCTACAATGAGCAGTTCTTC. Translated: CASSPRASGTFSSYNEQFF.

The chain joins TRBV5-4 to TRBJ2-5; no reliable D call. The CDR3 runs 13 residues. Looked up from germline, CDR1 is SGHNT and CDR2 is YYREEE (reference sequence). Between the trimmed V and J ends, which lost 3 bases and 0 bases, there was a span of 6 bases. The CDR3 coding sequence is TGTGCCAGCAGCTCCGAGTACCAAGAGACCCAGTACTTC. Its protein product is CASSSEYQETQYF.

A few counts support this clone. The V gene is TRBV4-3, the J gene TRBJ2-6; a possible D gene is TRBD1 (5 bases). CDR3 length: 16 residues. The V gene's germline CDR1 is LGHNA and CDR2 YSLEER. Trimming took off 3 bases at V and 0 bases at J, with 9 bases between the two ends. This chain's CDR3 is CASSHSDTSGANVLTF. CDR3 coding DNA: TGCGCCAGCAGCCACTCGGACACCTCTGGGGCCAACGTCCTGACTTTC.

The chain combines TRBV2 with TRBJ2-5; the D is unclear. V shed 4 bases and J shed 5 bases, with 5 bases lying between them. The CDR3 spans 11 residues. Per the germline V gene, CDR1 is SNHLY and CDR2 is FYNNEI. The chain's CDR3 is CASSGRETQYF. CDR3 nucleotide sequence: TGTGCCAGCAGTGGGCGGGAGACCCAGTACTTC.

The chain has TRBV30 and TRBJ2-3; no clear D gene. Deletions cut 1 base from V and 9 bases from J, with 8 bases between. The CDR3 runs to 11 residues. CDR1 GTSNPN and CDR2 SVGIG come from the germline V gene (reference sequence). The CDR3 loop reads CAWSGVLTQYF. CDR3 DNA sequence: TGTGCCTGGAGTGGTGTCTTAACGCAGTATTTT. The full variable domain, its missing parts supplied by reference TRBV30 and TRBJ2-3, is SQTIHQWPATLVQPVGSPLSLECTVEGTSNPNLYWYRQAAGRGLQLLFYSVGIGQISSEVPQNLSASRPQDRQFILSSKKLLLSDSGFYLCAWSGVLTQYFGPGTRLTVL.

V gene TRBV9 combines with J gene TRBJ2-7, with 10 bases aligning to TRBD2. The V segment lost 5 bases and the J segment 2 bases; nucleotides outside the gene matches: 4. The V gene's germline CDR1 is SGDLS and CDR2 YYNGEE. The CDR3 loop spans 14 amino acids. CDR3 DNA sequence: TGTGCCAGCAGTCGACTAGCGGGCCCCTACGAGCAGTACTTC. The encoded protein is CASSRLAGPYEQYF.